A single sample gave rise to the 22 T cell receptor beta chains below, sequenced in a study of blood T cell repertoires in COVID-19. The table came from immunoSEQ multiplex PCR; TCRdb's copy has only in-frame clones and leaves some out. Here the sample spans approximately 240,000 clones, roughly nine tenths being singletons. Sequencing was done on a sample of PBMCs or T cells enriched from blood (not recorded which). The receptor set was obtained from a woman aged 25 to 39 with acute COVID-19.

This clone was counted a few times. The chain carries TRBV7-6 and TRBJ2-5; 9 nucleotides agree with TRBD1. After removal of 7 bases from V and 5 bases from J, the junction contained 5 bases not matched to a gene. The CDR3 loop spans 13 amino acids. Germline CDR1 reads SGHVS; CDR2 reads FNYEAQ. In nucleotides, the CDR3 is TGTGCCAGCACCCCGACAGGGGGGGAGACCCAGTACTTC. Its translation is CASTPTGGETQYF.

The chain carries TRBV3-1 (or the pseudogene TRBV3-2) and TRBJ1-4, with D uncertain. Germline values: CDR1 LGHDT, CDR2 YNNKEL (reference sequence). This CDR3 is built from 16 residues. Trimming stripped 0 bases from V and 5 bases from J, with 13 bases between. In DNA form, the CDR3 reads TGTGCCAGCAGCCAAGACGGAGCCGCGAGAAATGAAAAACTGTTTTTT. It yields the protein CASSQDGAARNEKLFF.

The chain carries TRBV19 and TRBJ1-6; TRBD1 matches at 12 bases. The CDR3 has 17 residues. V lost 4 bases, J lost 10 bases, and 11 bases stayed unmatched. CDR1 and CDR2 from the germline V gene are LNHDA and SQIVND (reference sequence). The CDR3 DNA sequence: TGTGCCAGTAGTACACCCGGGACAGGGGGCGCGGGATCACCCCTCCACTTT. As protein: CASSTPGTGGAGSPLHF.

V usage is TRBV9 and J usage is TRBJ1-2; no clear D. The CDR3 contains 15 residues. Trimming took off 0 bases at V and 6 bases at J, with 15 bases between the two ends. Per germline, CDR1 SGDLS and CDR2 YYNGEE. The CDR3 nucleotides are TGTGCCAGCAGCGTAGGTCCGGGGTTTGCCCATGGCTACACCTTC. Translating it yields CASSVGPGFAHGYTF.

The chain recombines TRBV28 with TRBJ2-7, with 8 bases aligning to TRBD1. Germline V CDR1 and CDR2: MDHEN, SYDVKM. The CDR3 extends over 17 amino acids. The ends lost 3 bases at V and 4 bases at J; junction bases unmatched: 14. The CDR3 protein is CASSFSTWEDRDYEQYF. CDR3 DNA: TGTGCCAGCAGTTTTTCCACATGGGAGGACAGGGATTACGAGCAGTACTTC.

The chain has TRBV28 and TRBJ2-1, with 14 positions matching TRBD2. The germline CDR1 and CDR2 sequences are MDHEN and SYDVKM. The CDR3 is 16 residues long. The ends lost 6 bases at V and 10 bases at J; junction bases unmatched: 11. The CDR3: CASSRLAGGPLPEQFF. The CDR3 nucleotides are TGTGCCAGCAGCCGACTAGCGGGGGGGCCTTTGCCCGAGCAGTTCTTC.

The rearrangement uses TRBV4-1 and TRBJ1-6; a weak D match, TRBD1 (6 bases). This CDR3 is built from 14 residues. Trimming removed 1 base from V and 12 bases from J, with 13 bases in between. Germline V CDR1 and CDR2: MGHRA, YSYEKL. In nucleotides, the CDR3 is TGCGCCAGCAGCCAAGCAAACAGGGATCAACCCCTCCACTTT. It codes for CASSQANRDQPLHF.

This clone was observed a few times. V is TRBV7-8 and J is TRBJ1-6, with TRBD1 matching 9 bases. Germline loops: CDR1 SGHVS, CDR2 FQNEAQ. The J segment lost 9 bases and the V segment lost 6 bases, leaving 18 bases of the junction unmatched. There are 18 residues in the CDR3. CDR3 residues: CASRWSGRQGVLGSPLHF. The CDR3 bases are TGTGCCAGCAGGTGGAGTGGGAGACAGGGGGTCTTGGGTTCACCCCTCCACTTT.

This clone was found once. J is TRBJ2-7 and V is TRBV29-1; no firm D call. The germline V gene has CDR1 SQVTM and CDR2 ANQGSEA. The CDR3 runs to 12 residues. Trimming stripped 5 bases from V and 3 bases from J, with 11 bases between. DNA of the CDR3: TGCAGCGTTTCTCGCGGATTCTACGAGCAGTACTTC. The encoded protein is CSVSRGFYEQYF.

This chain links TRBV28 with TRBJ1-2; a possible D gene is TRBD1 (6 bases). This CDR3 has 13 residues. The germline gives CDR1 MDHEN, CDR2 SYDVKM. V lost 4 bases and J 4 bases, leaving 10 bases between the germline ends. The CDR3 spells CASSSDSFYGYTF. The CDR3 coding sequence is TGTGCCAGCAGTTCGGACAGCTTCTATGGCTACACCTTC.

The chain is built from TRBV2 and TRBJ2-7; D is undetermined. This CDR3 has 14 amino acids. Germline assignment: CDR1 SNHLY and CDR2 FYNNEI. V was trimmed by 4 bases and J by 2 bases, leaving 12 bases between them. The CDR3 bases are TGTGCCAGCAGTGTCGTCCCGGGTCCCTACGAGCAGTACTTC. This translates into CASSVVPGPYEQYF. Looking up the rest from reference TRBV2 and TRBJ2-7 gives the full variable domain: EPEVTQTPSHQVTQMGQEVILRCVPISNHLYFYWYRQILGQKVEFLVSFYNNEISEKSEIFDDQFSVERPDGSNFTLKIRSTKLEDSAMYFCASSVVPGPYEQYFGPGTRLTVT.

The chain employs TRBV6-2 or TRBV6-3 and TRBJ2-7; D unresolved. The CDR3 is 13 amino acids. V shed 4 bases and J shed 2 bases, with 9 bases lying between them. Germline CDR1 is MNHEY and CDR2 is SVGEGT. For the CDR3, the DNA is TGTGCCAGCAGTTCACCGCGTGCCTACGAGCAGTACTTC. It translates to CASSSPRAYEQYF.

This rearrangement joins TRBV7-2 to TRBJ2-7, with D perhaps matching TRBD2 (6 bases). The CDR3 length is 15 residues. The ends were cut back, 1 base at V and 5 bases at J, with 15 bases in the middle. Germline loops: CDR1 SGHTA, CDR2 FQGNSA. The CDR3 here is CASSLGGAGLDEQYF. The CDR3 DNA sequence: TGTGCCAGCAGCTTAGGGGGAGCGGGTCTGGACGAGCAGTACTTC.

The V gene is TRBV6-5, the J gene TRBJ1-2; D is ambiguous. With 7 bases removed from V and 4 bases from J, the gap between germline ends came to 10 bases. Germline V gene lookup returns CDR1 MNHEY and CDR2 SVGAGI. This CDR3 is 12 amino acids long. CDR3 sequence (DNA): TGTGCCAGCACCTTAAACAGCTATGGCTACACCTTC. Its translation: CASTLNSYGYTF.

The V gene is TRBV28, the J gene TRBJ1-6; maybe TRBD1 (5 bases). Germline CDR1 and CDR2: MDHEN and SYDVKM. V was cut by 2 bases and J by 0 bases, with 14 bases left in between. The length of the CDR3 is 18 residues. The CDR3 nucleotides read TGTGCCAGCAGTTTAGGGGCAGGGCGAGGCTCCTATAATTCACCCCTCCACTTT. Translation gives CASSLGAGRGSYNSPLHF.

This chain links TRBV7-3 with TRBJ2-2; 7 bases match TRBD1. CDR3 size: 16 residues. The J segment lost 6 bases and the V segment lost 0 bases, leaving 7 bases of the junction unmatched. Germline CDR1 SGHTA, CDR2 FQGTGA. The CDR3 bases are TGTGCCAGCAGCTTAACCGACAGGGCACGCCCCGGGGAGCTGTTTTTT. Translating it yields CASSLTDRARPGELFF.

This chain links TRBV19 with TRBJ2-7; 8 positions match TRBD1. CDR1 is LNHDA, CDR2 SQIVND, per germline (reference sequence). The CDR3 loop spans 13 amino acids. Trimming cost V 7 bases and J 5 bases; bases outside gene matches: 7. The chain's CDR3 is CASMGRGPDEQYF. DNA for the CDR3: TGTGCCAGTATGGGCAGGGGGCCTGACGAGCAGTACTTC.

The chain combines TRBV18 with TRBJ1-2; the match to TRBD1 covers 7 bases. This CDR3 has 15 amino acids. Germline-derived CDR1 and CDR2 are KGHSH and LQKENI. Trimming removed 0 bases from V and 5 bases from J; junction bases left unmatched: 6. The CDR3: CASSPPGQLIYGYTF. CDR3 nucleotide sequence: TGTGCCAGCTCACCACCGGGACAGCTTATTTATGGCTACACCTTC.

The chain recombines TRBV19 with TRBJ1-3; unclear D gene. Germline loops: CDR1 LNHDA, CDR2 SQIVND (reference sequence). The CDR3 runs to 13 residues. Between the trimmed V and J ends, which lost 6 bases and 0 bases, there was a span of 6 bases. The CDR3 nucleotides are TGTGCCAGTAGGAGGGACTCTGGAAACACCATATATTTT. Translated, it gives CASRRDSGNTIYF.

The genes are TRBV11-2 and TRBJ2-1, with a tentative D call TRBD2 (6 bases). CDR3 length equals 15 residues. Germline CDR1 SGHAT, CDR2 FQNNGV. The V end lost 3 bases, the J end lost 4 bases, and 13 bases lay between the germline ends. CDR3 in DNA: TGTGCCAGCAGCTTGGGGGGAAGGGTATACAATGAGCAGTTCTTC. Amino acid sequence: CASSLGGRVYNEQFF.

The J gene is TRBJ2-3, the V gene TRBV18, with 8 bases that match TRBD2. There are 18 residues in the CDR3. J lost 1 base, V lost 3 bases, and 12 bases had no gene match. Looked up from germline, CDR1 is KGHSH and CDR2 is LQKENI. The CDR3 sequence: CASSPSWGREVGTDTQYF. CDR3 coding DNA: TGTGCCAGCTCACCCTCGTGGGGGCGGGAGGTCGGCACAGATACGCAGTATTTT. The full variable domain, with the rest looked up from reference TRBV18 and TRBJ2-3, is NAGVMQNPRHLVRRRGQEARLRCSPMKGHSHVYWYRQLPEEGLKFMVYLQKENIIDESGMPKERFSAEFPKEGPSILRIQQVVRGDSAAYFCASSPSWGREVGTDTQYFGPGTRLTVL.

V gene TRBV5-1 combines with J gene TRBJ2-7, with 7 bases that match TRBD1. There are 15 residues in the CDR3. Germline-derived CDR1 and CDR2 are SGHRS and YFSETQ. V lost 4 bases to trimming and J lost 0 bases; unmatched junction nucleotides: 7. CDR3 amino acids: CASSTGTEPSYEQYF. The CDR3 bases are TGCGCCAGCAGCACCGGGACAGAGCCCTCCTACGAGCAGTACTTC. The variable domain in full, completed from reference TRBV5-1 and TRBJ2-7, reads KAGVTQTPRYLIKTRGQQVTLSCSPISGHRSVSWYQQTPGQGLQFLFEYFSETQRNKGNFPGRFSGRQFSNSRSEMNVSTLELGDSALYLCASSTGTEPSYEQYFGPGTRLTVT.